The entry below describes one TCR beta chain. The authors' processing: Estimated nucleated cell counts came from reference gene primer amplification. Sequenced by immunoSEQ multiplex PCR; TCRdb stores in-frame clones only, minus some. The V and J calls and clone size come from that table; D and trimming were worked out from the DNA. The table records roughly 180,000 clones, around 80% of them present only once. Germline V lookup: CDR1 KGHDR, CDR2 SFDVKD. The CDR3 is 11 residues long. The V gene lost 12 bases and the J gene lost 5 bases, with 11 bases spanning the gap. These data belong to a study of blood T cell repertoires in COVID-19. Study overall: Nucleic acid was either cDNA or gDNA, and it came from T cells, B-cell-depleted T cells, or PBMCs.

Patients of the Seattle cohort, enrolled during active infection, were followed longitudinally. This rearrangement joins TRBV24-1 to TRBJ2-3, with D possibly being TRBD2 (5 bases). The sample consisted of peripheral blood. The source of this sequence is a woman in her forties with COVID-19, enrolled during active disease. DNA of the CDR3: TGTGCCGTCGCGAGCGGAGATACGCAGTATTTT. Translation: CAVASGDTQYF.